Listed below are T cell receptor beta chains from one sample, sequenced in a study of T cell clones after liver transplantation. TCRdb keeps only in-frame clones here, not all; method: immunoSEQ multiplex PCR. The sample consists of some 75,000 clones, 75% to 85% of them appearing once. The sample consisted of CD4+ T cells from blood, taken before liver transplant. Source of these receptors: a human donor who received a liver transplant. The CDR3 runs from the conserved cysteine through the conserved F or W. Not all rows give a size; the values are once, few, many and, for expanded clones, a class.

clone_size,v_call,cdr3_aa
.,TRBV7-9,CASSSVSGTGDYEQYF
few,TRBV9,CASSVGWREADSYNEQFF
few,TRBV6-6,CASSYSQRNEQYF
.,TRBV7-2,CASSLGLGVNTEAFF
.,TRBV7-2,CASSLTLDSRQFF
.,TRBV28,CASSTTGGSDTQYF
once,TRBV11-2,CASSFGTGSSLGQFF
.,TRBV18,CASSPQVGGETQYF
.,TRBV29-1,CSVASGSDIQYF
.,TRBV27,CASSSWTGIQLGQYF
once,TRBV7-9,CASSSGETQYF
.,TRBV6-5,CASSRGTDTQYF
.,TRBV7-2,CASSLQGARTDTQYF
.,TRBV27,CASSPRTQETQYF
few,TRBV7-2,CASSPQVGSEAFF
.,TRBV18,CASSPRQETSYEQYF
medium-sized,TRBV6-1,CASREGGAREKLFF
few,TRBV19,CASRPTPGGRARYNEQFF
.,TRBV6-1,CASSEPGGRETQYF
.,TRBV6-6,CASSRPGQGLVHEQYF
.,TRBV10-3,CAISGQGRSGEQYF
once,TRBV9,CASSVGWVTDTQYF
.,TRBV1,CTSSPLTCPNYGYTF
.,TRBV6-1,CASRRDRSSYEQYF
.,TRBV14,CASSQRRTNEQFF
few,TRBV4-3,CASSQEDSSEQYF
few,TRBV7-9,CASSLGDRGPRDTQYF
few,TRBV20-1,CSASGNTEAFF
once,TRBV7-8,CASSHAGGWVDGYTF
.,TRBV2,CASSQDRGKLFF
.,TRBV5-1,CASSLEGAAEAFF
.,TRBV5-6,CASSLMQGTEAFF
.,TRBV5-1,CASSTTSGREYNEQFF
.,TRBV14,CASSLGGLADTQYF
.,TRBV5-1,CASSLGNGETQYF
.,TRBV9,CASSDGPYQETQYF
.,TRBV2,CASSEGNEQTQYF
.,TRBV18,CASSPTGDYGYTF
.,TRBV7-4,CASRSPGASQFF
.,TRBV6-5,CASSDRFTYEQYF
.,TRBV2,CASSRQNTEAFF
once,TRBV28,CASSPVGAGTQYF
.,TRBV6-1,CASSEPGQANEKLFF
.,TRBV10-1,CASSNTGSRNEQFF
.,TRBV10-3,CAIKAVSSGNTIYF